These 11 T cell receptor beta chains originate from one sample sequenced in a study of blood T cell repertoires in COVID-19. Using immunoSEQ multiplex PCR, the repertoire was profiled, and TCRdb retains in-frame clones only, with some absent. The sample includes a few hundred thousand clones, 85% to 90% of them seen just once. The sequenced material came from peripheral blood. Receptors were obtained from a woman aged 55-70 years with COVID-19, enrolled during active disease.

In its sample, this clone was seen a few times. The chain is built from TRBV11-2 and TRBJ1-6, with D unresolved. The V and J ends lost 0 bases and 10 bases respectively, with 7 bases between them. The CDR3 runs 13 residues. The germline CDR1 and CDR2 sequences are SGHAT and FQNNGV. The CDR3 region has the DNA TGTGCCAGCAGCTTAGATCGTGAGTCACCCCTCCACTTT. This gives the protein CASSLDRESPLHF.

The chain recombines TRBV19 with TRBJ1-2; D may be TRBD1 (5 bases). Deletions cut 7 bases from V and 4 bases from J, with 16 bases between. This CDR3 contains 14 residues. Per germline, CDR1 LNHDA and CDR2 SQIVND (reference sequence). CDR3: CASTPARVSYGYTF. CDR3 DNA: TGTGCCAGTACCCCGGCCAGGGTGAGCTATGGCTACACCTTC.

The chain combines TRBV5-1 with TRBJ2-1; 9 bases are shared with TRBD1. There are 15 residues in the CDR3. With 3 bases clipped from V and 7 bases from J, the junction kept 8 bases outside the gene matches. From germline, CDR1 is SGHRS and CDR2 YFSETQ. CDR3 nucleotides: TGCGCCAGCAGCTATGGGACAGGGACAGTAAATGAGCAGTTCTTC. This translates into CASSYGTGTVNEQFF.

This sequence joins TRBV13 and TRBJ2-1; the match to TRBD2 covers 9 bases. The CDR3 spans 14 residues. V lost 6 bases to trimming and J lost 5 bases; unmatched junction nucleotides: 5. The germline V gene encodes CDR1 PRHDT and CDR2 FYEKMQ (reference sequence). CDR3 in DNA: TGTGCCAGCAGGGAGGGACTAGCCCACAATGAGCAGTTCTTC. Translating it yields CASREGLAHNEQFF.

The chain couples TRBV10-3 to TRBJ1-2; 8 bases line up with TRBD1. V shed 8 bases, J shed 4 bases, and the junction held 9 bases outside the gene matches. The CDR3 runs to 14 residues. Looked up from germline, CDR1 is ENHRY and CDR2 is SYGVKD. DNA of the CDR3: TGTGCCATCTACCAGGACAGGGCTATCTATGGCTACACCTTC. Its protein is CAIYQDRAIYGYTF.

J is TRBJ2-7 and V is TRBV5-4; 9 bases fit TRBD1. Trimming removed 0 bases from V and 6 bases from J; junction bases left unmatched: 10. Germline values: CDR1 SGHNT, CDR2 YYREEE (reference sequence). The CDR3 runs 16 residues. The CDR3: CASSLAGHGQGFEQYF. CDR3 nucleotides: TGTGCCAGCAGCTTGGCCGGACACGGACAGGGGTTCGAGCAGTACTTC.

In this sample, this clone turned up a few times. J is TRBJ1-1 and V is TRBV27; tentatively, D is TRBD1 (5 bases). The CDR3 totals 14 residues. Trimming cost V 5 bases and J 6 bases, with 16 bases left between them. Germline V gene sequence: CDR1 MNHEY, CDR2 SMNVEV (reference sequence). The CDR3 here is CASSKRGVRAEAFF. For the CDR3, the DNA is TGTGCCAGCAGTAAACGGGGGGTTCGTGCTGAAGCTTTCTTT.

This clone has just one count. DNA for the CDR3: TGTGCCAGCAGCGTAGTAAGCGGGACCGGCACAGATACGCAGTATTTT. Its protein is CASSVVSGTGTDTQYF. The chain is built from TRBV9 and TRBJ2-3; 7 nucleotides agree with TRBD2. The CDR3 loop spans 16 amino acids. The trim removed 0 bases at V and 1 base at J, leaving 5 bases unmatched. Germline V gene sequence: CDR1 SGDLS, CDR2 YYNGEE.

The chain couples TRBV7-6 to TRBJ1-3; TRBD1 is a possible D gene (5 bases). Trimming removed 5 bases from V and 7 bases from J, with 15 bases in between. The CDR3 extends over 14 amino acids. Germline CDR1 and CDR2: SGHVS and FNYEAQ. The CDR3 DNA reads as TGTGCCAGCAGCCCGGGACTGGGGGGGAACACCATATATTTT. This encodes CASSPGLGGNTIYF.

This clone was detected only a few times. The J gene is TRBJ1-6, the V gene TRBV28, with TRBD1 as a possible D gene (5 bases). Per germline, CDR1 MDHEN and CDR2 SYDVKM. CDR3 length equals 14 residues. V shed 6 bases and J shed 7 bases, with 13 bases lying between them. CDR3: CASRTQGGNSPLHF. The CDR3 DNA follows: TGTGCCAGCAGGACTCAGGGAGGAAATTCACCCCTCCACTTT.

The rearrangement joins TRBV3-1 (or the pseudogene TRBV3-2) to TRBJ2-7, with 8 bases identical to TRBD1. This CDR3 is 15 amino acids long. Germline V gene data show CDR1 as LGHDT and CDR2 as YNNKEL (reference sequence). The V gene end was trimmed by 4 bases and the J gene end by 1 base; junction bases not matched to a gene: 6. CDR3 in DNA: TGTGCCAGCAGCCTGTGGACAGGGCCTTCCTACGAGCAGTACTTC. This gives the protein CASSLWTGPSYEQYF.